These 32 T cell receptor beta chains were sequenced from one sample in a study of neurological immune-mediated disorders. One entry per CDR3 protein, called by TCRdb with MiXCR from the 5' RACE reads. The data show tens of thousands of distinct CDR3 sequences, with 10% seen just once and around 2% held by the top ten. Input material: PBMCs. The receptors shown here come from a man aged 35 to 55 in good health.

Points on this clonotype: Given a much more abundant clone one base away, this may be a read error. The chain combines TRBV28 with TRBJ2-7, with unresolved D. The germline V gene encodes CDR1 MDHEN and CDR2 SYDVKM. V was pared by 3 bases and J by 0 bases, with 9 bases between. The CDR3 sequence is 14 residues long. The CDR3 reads CASSFTGFSYEQYF. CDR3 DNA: TGTGCCAGCAGTTTCACCGGGTTCTCCTACGAGCAGTACTTC.

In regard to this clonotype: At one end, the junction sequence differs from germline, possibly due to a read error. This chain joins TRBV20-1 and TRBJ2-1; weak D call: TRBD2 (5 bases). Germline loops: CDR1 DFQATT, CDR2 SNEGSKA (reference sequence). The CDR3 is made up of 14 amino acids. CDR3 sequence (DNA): TGCAGTGCTTCGGTCTCTAGCTCCTACGATGAGCAGTTCTTC. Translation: CSASVSSSYDEQFF.

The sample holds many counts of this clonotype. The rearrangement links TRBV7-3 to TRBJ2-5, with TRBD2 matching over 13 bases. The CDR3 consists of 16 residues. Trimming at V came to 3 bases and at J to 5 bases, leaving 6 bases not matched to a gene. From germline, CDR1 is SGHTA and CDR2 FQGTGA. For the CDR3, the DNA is TGTGCCAGCAGCTTGACTAGCGGGGGGCCGGGGGAGACCCAGTACTTC. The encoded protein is CASSLTSGGPGETQYF.

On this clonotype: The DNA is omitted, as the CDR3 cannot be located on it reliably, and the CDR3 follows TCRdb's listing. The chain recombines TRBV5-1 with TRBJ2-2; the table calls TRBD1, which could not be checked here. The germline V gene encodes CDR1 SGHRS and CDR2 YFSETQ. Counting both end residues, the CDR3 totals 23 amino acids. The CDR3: CASSLEDNEQFFGPGTNTGELFF.

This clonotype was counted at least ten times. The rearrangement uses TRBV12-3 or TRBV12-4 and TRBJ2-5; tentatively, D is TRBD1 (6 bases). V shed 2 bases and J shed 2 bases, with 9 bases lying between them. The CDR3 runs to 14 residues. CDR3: CASSLRQVQETQYF. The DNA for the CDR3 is TGTGCCAGCAGTTTACGACAGGTACAAGAGACCCAGTACTTC.

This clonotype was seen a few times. For the CDR3, the DNA is TGCGCCAGCAGCTCCAGTAGCGAGCAGTACTTC. It yields the protein CASSSSSEQYF. The rearrangement uses TRBV5-1 and TRBJ2-7; D uncertain. The CDR3 covers 11 residues. Trimming removed 3 bases at V and 6 bases at J, with 7 bases between. Germline loops: CDR1 SGHRS, CDR2 YFSETQ.

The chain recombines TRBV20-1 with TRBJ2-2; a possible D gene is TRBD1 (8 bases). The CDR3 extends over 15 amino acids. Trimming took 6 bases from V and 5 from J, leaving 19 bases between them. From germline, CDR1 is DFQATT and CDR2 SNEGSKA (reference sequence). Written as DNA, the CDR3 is TGCAGTGCCAAGCGGGGAGACAGGGGTACCGGGGAGCTGTTTTTT. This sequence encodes CSAKRGDRGTGELFF.

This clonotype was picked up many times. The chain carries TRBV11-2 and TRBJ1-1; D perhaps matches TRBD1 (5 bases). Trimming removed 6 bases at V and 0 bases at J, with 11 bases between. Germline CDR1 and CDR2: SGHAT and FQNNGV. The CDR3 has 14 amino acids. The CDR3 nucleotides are TGTGCCAGCAGTCCCGACAGTCTGAACACTGAAGCTTTCTTT. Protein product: CASSPDSLNTEAFF.

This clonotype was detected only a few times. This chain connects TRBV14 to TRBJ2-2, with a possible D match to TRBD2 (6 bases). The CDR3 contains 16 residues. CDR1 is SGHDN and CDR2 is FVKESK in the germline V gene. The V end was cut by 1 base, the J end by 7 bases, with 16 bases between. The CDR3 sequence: CASSQGLGVIDGELFF. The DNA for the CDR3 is TGTGCCAGCAGCCAAGGACTAGGTGTTATCGACGGGGAGCTGTTTTTT.

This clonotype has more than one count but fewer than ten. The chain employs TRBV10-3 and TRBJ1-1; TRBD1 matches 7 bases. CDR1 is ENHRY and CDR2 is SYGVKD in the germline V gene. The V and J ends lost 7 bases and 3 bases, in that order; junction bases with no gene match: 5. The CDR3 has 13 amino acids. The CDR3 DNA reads TGTGCCATCACCGGACAGGTAGACACTGAAGCTTTCTTT. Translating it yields CAITGQVDTEAFF.

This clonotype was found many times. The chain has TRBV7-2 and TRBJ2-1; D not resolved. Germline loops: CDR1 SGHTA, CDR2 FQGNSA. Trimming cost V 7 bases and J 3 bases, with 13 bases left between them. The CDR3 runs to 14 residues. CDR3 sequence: CASNPLASYNEQFF. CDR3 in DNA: TGTGCCAGCAACCCCCTCGCGAGCTACAATGAGCAGTTCTTC. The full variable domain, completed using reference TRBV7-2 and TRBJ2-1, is GAGVSQSPSNKVTEKGKDVELRCDPISGHTALYWYRQSLGQGLEFLIYFQGNSAPDKSGLPSDRFSAERTGGSVSTLTIQRTQQEDSAVYLCASNPLASYNEQFFGPGTRLTVL.

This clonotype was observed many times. The CDR3 spells CASSPGQGMNQPQHF. The CDR3 coding sequence is TGTGCCAGCTCACCGGGACAGGGAATGAATCAGCCCCAGCATTTT. The rearrangement joins TRBV18 to TRBJ1-5; 9 bases match TRBD1. The CDR3 extends over 15 amino acids. CDR1 and CDR2 (germline): KGHSH, LQKENI. The J segment lost 4 bases and the V segment lost 3 bases, leaving 4 bases of the junction unmatched. The variable domain in full, completed from reference TRBV18 and TRBJ1-5, reads NAGVMQNPRHLVRRRGQEARLRCSPMKGHSHVYWYRQLPEEGLKFMVYLQKENIIDESGMPKERFSAEFPKEGPSILRIQQVVRGDSAAYFCASSPGQGMNQPQHFGDGTRLSIL.

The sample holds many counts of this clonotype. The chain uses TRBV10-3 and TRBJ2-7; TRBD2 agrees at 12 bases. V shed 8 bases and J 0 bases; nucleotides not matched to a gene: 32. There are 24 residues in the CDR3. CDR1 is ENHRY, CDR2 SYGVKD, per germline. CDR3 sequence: CAIPPSGGGGRDEIGVASSYEQYF. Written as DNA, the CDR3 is TGTGCCATCCCTCCTAGCGGGGGGGGGGGTCGTGACGAAATTGGGGTCGCTAGCTCCTACGAGCAGTACTTC.

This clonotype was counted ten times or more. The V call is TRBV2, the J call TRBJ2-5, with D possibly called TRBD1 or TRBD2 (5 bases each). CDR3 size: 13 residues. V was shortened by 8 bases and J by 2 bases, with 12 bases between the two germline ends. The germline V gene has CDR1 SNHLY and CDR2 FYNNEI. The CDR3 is CASLRGQQETQYF. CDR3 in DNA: TGTGCCAGCTTGAGGGGCCAGCAAGAGACCCAGTACTTC.

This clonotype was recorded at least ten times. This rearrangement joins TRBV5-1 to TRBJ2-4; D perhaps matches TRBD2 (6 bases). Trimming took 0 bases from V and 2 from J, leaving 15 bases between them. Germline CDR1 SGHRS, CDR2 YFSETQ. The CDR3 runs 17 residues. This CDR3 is CASSLGEGGPSKNIQYF. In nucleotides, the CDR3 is TGCGCCAGCAGCTTGGGTGAGGGAGGCCCCTCCAAAAACATTCAGTACTTC.

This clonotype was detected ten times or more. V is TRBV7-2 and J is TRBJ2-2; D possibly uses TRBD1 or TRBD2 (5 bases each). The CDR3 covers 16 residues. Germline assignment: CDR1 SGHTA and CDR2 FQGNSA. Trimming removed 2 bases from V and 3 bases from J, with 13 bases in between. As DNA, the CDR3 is TGTGCCAGCAGCTTAAATCCGGGGCCGGACACCGGGGAGCTGTTTTTT. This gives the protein CASSLNPGPDTGELFF.

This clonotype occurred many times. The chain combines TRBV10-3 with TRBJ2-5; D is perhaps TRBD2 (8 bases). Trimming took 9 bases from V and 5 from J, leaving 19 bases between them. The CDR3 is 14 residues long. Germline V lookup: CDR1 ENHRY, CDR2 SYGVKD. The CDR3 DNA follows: TGTGCCATAGGGAATCGGGGGGGACAGGAGACCCAGTACTTC. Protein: CAIGNRGGQETQYF.

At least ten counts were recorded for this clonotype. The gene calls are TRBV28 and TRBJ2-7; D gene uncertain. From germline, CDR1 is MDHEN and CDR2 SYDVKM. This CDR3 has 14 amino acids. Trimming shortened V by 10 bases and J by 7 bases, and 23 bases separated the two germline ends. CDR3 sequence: CATATTVLGWEQYF. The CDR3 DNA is TGTGCCACCGCGACGACTGTCTTAGGGTGGGAGCAGTACTTC.

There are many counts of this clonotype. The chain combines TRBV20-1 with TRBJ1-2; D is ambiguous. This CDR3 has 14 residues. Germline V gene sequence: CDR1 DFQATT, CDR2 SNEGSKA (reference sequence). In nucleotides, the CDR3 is TGCAGCGCCTACAGCTCGGACGGTGGCTATGGCTACACCTTC. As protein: CSAYSSDGGYGYTF.

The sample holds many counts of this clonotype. The CDR3 spells CASSLTGEAFF. The CDR3 bases are TGCGCCAGCAGCTTGACGGGTGAAGCTTTCTTT. The chain joins TRBV5-1 to TRBJ1-1; no reliable D call. Trimming shortened V by 1 base and J by 7 bases, and 5 bases separated the two germline ends. The CDR3 has 11 residues. Germline values: CDR1 SGHRS, CDR2 YFSETQ.

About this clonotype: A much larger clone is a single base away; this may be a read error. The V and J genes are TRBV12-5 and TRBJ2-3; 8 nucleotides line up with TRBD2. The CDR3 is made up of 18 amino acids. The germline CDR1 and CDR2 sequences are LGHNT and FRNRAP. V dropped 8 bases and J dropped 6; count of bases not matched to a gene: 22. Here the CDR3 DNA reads TGTGCTAGTTGTTCGCCAATGTTTAGCGGGGATACCACGGATACGCAGTATTTT. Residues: CASCSPMFSGDTTDTQYF.

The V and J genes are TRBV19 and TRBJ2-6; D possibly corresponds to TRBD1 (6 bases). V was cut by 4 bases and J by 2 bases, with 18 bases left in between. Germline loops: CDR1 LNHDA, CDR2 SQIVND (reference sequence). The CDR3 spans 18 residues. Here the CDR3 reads CASSTEQGRVAGANVLTF. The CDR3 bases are TGTGCCAGTAGTACCGAACAGGGTAGGGTCGCTGGGGCCAACGTCCTGACTTTC.

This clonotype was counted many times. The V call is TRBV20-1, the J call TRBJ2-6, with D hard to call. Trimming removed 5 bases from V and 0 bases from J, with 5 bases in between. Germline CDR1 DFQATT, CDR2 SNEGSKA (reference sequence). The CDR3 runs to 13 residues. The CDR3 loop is CSARISGANVLTF. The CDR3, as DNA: TGCAGTGCTCGTATCTCTGGGGCCAACGTCCTGACTTTC.

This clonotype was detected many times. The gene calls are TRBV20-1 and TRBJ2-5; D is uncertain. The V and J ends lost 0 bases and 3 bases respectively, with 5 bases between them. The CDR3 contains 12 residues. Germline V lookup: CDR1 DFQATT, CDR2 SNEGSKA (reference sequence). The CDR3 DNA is TGCAGTGCTAGAGACCAAAAAGAGACCCAGTACTTC. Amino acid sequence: CSARDQKETQYF.

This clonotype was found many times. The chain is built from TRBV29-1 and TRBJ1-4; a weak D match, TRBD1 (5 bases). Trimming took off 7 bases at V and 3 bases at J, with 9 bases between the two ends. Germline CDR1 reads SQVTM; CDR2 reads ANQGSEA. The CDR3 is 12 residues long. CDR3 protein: CSARQSNEKLFF. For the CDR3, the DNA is TGCAGCGCCCGACAGTCTAATGAAAAACTGTTTTTT.

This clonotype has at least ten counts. Here the CDR3 DNA reads TGTGCCAGCAGCGTAAAGGATTTCGGTGAGCAGTTCTTC. Protein product: CASSVKDFGEQFF. The V call is TRBV9, the J call TRBJ2-1; no firm D call. V shed 1 base and J shed 9 bases, with 11 bases lying between them. Germline CDR1 and CDR2: SGDLS and YYNGEE. This CDR3 contains 13 residues.

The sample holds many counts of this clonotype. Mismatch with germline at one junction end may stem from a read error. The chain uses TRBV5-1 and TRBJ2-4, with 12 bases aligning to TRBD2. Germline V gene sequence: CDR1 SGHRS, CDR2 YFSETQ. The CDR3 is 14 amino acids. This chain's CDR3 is CASSSDPGLAGWDF. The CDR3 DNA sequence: TGCGCCAGCAGCTCCGATCCGGGACTAGCGGGTTGGGACTTC.

This chain's CDR3 is CASSLANSSRLTIGYTF. In nucleotides, the CDR3 is TGTGCCAGCAGTTTAGCGAATTCATCCCGTCTGACTATCGGCTACACCTTC. This chain joins TRBV12-3 or TRBV12-4 and TRBJ1-2; D uncertain. The CDR3 is 17 amino acids. Trimming removed 0 bases at V and 8 bases at J, with 22 bases between.

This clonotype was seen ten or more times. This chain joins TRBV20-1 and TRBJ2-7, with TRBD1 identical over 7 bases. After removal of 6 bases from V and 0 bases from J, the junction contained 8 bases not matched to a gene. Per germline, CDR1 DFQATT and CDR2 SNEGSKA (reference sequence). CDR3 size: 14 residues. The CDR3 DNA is TGCAGTGCCGCGACAGGGCGACTCTCCTACGAGCAGTACTTC. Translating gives CSAATGRLSYEQYF.

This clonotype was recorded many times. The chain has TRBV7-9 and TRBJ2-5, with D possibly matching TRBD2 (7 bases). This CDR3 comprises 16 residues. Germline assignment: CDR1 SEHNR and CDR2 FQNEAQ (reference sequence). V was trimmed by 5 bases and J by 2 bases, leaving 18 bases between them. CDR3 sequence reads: CASSAPKGGIQETQYF. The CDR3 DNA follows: TGTGCCAGCAGCGCCCCGAAGGGGGGGATTCAAGAGACCCAGTACTTC.

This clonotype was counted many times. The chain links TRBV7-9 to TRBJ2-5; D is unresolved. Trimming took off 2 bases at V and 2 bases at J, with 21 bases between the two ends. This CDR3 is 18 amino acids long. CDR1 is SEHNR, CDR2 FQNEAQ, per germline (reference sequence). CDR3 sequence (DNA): TGTGCCAGCAGCTTATCTCCCTATCAGCCATCCCCACAAGAGACCCAGTACTTC. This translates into CASSLSPYQPSPQETQYF.

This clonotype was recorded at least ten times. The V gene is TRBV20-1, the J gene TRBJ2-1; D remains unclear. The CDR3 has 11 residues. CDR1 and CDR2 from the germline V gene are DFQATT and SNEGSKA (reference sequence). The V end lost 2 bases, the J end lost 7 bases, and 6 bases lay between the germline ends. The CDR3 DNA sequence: TGCAGTGCTAGATACCTGAATGAGCAGTTCTTC. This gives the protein CSARYLNEQFF.